This T cell receptor (beta chain) was found in a study of CD8+ T cells in alopecia areata. Study information: Skin from approximately 6-12-month-old C3H/HeJ graft donors with spontaneous alopecia went to roughly 6-10-week-old female C3H/HeJ mice.

CDR1 NSQYPW and CDR2 LRSPGD come from the germline V gene (reference sequence). This CDR3 is built from 19 residues. V lost 0 bases, J lost 1 base, and 8 bases stayed unmatched. Findings and caveats of the study: Tissue-resident alphabeta T cells belonging to normal skin likewise get sequenced within scalp specimens. Affected scalp, especially in alopecia totalis/universalis, had a higher clonality than normal scalp did.

Remarks on this clone: Its antigen is unidentified. Mouse names are used for the genes. The read ends 4 residues before the CDR3 terminus; that terminus is restored from the germline J gene.

The sequencing template was cDNA reverse transcribed from extracted RNA. Sequenced by immunoSEQ multiplex PCR; TCRdb stores in-frame clones only, minus some. This sample comprises roughly 260,000 clones, none seen once only. Researchers sorted pooled cutaneous lymph node cells on the basis of CD4, CD8alpha, NKG2D, NKG2ACE and other markers. The receptor was isolated from a C3H/HeJ mouse with alopecia areata. This strain's MHC haplotype is H2-k. V usage is TRBV1 and J usage is TRBJ2-2, with 10 nucleotides matching TRBD2. Sequencing used CD4+ T cells sorted from a lymph node. The CDR3 loop is CTCSADLLGGRVNTGQLYF. CDR3 bases read: TGCACCTGCAGTGCAGATCTCCTGGGGGGGCGCGTAAACACCGGG.